This record looks at one TCR beta chain sequence and its context. What it binds is not known. These data come from a study of T cell responses to AZD1222 COVID-19 vaccine. General study findings and limits: Among vaccine-associated CD4 TCRs, coverage spanned spike, with dominance at 160-218 and 743-854. Regions left unmutated in variants are reportedly the target of nearly half of spike-specific TCRs. Only a handful of AZD1222 recipients, several in all, had baseline seropositivity.

Clones were sequenced by immunoSEQ multiplex PCR, and TCRdb holds only the in-frame ones, with some missing. The sample has roughly 99,000 clones, around nine tenths seen once; the top ten hold roughly 5.6%. With 6 bases removed from V and 4 bases from J, the gap between germline ends came to 15 bases. The germline V gene encodes CDR1 MDHEN and CDR2 SYDVKM. CDR3 length: 14 amino acids. V gene TRBV28 combines with J gene TRBJ1-1; tentative D call: TRBD1 (5 bases). The sequence was obtained from an adult who received the AZD1222 COVID-19 vaccine. Source: peripheral blood, taken 28 days after the second AZD1222 dose. CDR3 in amino acids: CASRSPGGSTEAFF. The DNA of the CDR3 is TGTGCCAGCAGGTCGCCGGGGGGAAGCACTGAAGCTTTCTTT.